This TCR beta chain is drawn from a study of cytomegalovirus exposure and HLA in healthy donors. Study-wide results and limits: After further analysis at a later stage, 16,951 TCR beta sequences were associated with HLA alleles at 0.05 false discovery rate. The classifier was said to identify cytomegalovirus status with high specificity and sensitivity.

The V segment lost 7 bases and the J segment 2 bases; nucleotides outside the gene matches: 1. The CDR3 covers 11 residues. Germline values: CDR1 GTSNPN, CDR2 SVGIG (reference sequence). The donors, nominally healthy at sampling, likely had unrecorded immune exposures. Remarks on this clone: Its antigen is still unknown.

Primers: 60 Vbeta forward and 13 Jbeta reverse. Some clones are missing from TCRdb's copy, which holds only in-frame ones; the method was immunoSEQ multiplex PCR. This sample has roughly 110,000 clones, with approximately 70% found just once. The receptor comes from a woman aged 25 to 45 in good health and CMV-seronegative. This chain connects TRBV30 to TRBJ2-5; TRBD1 matches at 7 bases. The sequenced sample was PBMCs. CDR3 loop: CASRGQETQYF. The CDR3 DNA sequence: TGTGCCTCCAGGGGGCAAGAGACCCAGTACTTC.